Listed here are 3 T cell receptor beta chains from one sample, sequenced in a study of Ad26.COV2.S vaccination and SARS-CoV-2 variants. Treatment meaning: 15 to 20 received Ad26.COV2.S at low or high dose, single or two shots; five or six received placebo; per-sample allocation not given. Vaccine and placebo recipients were sampled on day 63 after the first injection. Some clones are missing from TCRdb's copy, which holds only in-frame ones; the method was immunoSEQ multiplex PCR. The table shows about 370,000 clones, with approximately 91% occurring only once. The specimen comprised peripheral blood, sampled in a trial of Ad26.COV2.S vaccine versus placebo. The receptors come from a person aged 18 to 59 who received the Ad26.COV2.S COVID-19 vaccine or a placebo.

The J gene is TRBJ2-1, the V gene TRBV25-1; 10 positions match TRBD2. In germline, CDR1 is MGHDK, CDR2 SYGVNS. The CDR3 loop spans 15 amino acids. The V segment lost 4 bases and the J segment 6 bases; nucleotides outside the gene matches: 6. CDR3 nucleotides: TGTGCCAGCAGTGTTGGACTAGCGGAACCCAATGAGCAGTTCTTC. This translates into CASSVGLAEPNEQFF.

The chain uses TRBV11-2 and TRBJ2-3, with 11 bases matching TRBD2. CDR1 is SGHAT, CDR2 FQNNGV, per germline. This CDR3 contains 16 residues. Unmatched junction bases numbered 3, after V lost 1 base and J lost 3 bases. DNA of the CDR3: TGTGCCAGCAGCTTAGTTAGCGGGAGGGCGACAGATACGCAGTATTTT. Translated, it gives CASSLVSGRATDTQYF.

This chain links TRBV29-1 with TRBJ1-2; tentative D call: TRBD1 (5 bases). The CDR3 runs to 13 residues. Trimming removed 2 bases from V and 8 bases from J, with 15 bases in between. Germline CDR1 reads SQVTM; CDR2 reads ANQGSEA. CDR3 in amino acids: CSVERKGARGYTF. DNA of the CDR3: TGCAGCGTTGAAAGGAAAGGGGCGCGAGGCTACACCTTC.